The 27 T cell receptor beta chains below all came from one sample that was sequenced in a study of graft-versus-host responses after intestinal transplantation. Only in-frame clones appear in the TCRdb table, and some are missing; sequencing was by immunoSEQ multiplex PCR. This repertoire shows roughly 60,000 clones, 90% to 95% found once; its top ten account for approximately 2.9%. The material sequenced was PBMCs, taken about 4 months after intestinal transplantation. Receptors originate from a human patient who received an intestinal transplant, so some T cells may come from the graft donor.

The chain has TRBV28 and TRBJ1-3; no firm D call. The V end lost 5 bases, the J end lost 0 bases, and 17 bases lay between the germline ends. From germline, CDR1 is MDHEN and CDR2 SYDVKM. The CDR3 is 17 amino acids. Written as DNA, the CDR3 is TGTGCCAGCAGTCCTAACGGGGTCAAGAGCTCTGGAAACACCATATATTTT. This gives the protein CASSPNGVKSSGNTIYF.

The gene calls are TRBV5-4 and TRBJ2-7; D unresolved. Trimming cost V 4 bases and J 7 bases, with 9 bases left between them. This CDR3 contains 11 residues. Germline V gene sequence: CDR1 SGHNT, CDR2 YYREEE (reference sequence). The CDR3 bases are TGTGCCAGCAGCCCGCTTTGGGAGCAGTACTTC. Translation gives CASSPLWEQYF. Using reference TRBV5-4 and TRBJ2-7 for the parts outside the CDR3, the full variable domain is ETGVTQSPTHLIKTRGQQVTLRCSSQSGHNTVSWYQQALGQGPQFIFQYYREEENGRGNFPPRFSGLQFPNYSSELNVNALELDDSALYLCASSPLWEQYFGPGTRLTVT.

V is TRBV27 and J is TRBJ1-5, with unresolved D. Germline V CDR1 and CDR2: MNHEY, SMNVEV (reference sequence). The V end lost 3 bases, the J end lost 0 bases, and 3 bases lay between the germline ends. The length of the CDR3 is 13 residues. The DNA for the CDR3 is TGTGCCAGCAGTTTTTCTAGCAATCAGCCCCAGCATTTT. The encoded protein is CASSFSSNQPQHF.

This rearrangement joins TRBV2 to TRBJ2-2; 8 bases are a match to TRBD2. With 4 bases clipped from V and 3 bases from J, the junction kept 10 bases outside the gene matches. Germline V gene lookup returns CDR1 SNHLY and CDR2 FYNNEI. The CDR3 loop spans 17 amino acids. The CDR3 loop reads CASSVSTSGTYTGELFF. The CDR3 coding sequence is TGTGCCAGCAGTGTATCTACTAGCGGAACGTACACCGGGGAGCTGTTTTTT.

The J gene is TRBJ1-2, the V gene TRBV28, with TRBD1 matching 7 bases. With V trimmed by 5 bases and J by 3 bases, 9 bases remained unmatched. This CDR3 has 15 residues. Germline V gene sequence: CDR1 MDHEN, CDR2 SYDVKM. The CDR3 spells CASSGGQQPHYGYTF. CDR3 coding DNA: TGTGCCAGCAGTGGGGGACAGCAGCCTCACTATGGCTACACCTTC.

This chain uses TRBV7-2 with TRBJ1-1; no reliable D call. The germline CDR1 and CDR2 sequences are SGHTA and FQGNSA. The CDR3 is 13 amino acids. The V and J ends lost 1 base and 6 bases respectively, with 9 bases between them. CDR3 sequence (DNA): TGTGCCAGCAGCTTAGTTTTCTCGTCTGAAGCTTTCTTT. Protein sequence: CASSLVFSSEAFF.

CDR3 residues: CASSPTSWETQYF. The CDR3 DNA sequence: TGTGCCAGCAGCCCGACTAGCTGGGAGACCCAGTACTTC. This chain uses TRBV14 with TRBJ2-5; TRBD2 aligns across 7 bases. Germline V gene lookup returns CDR1 SGHDN and CDR2 FVKESK. After removal of 4 bases from V and 5 bases from J, the junction contained 4 bases not matched to a gene. The CDR3 length is 13 residues.

In DNA form, the CDR3 reads TGTGCCAGCAGTGAATCAAGCTTGGAGAAGCGGGGAGCCTCCTACAATGAGCAGTTCTTC. Its protein is CASSESSLEKRGASYNEQFF. The V and J genes are TRBV6-1 and TRBJ2-1, with 7 positions matching TRBD2. CDR1 and CDR2 from the germline V gene are MNHNS and SASEGT. The trim removed 2 bases at V and 0 bases at J, leaving 16 bases unmatched. CDR3 size: 20 residues.

CDR3 protein: CSVEGDSSGTEAFF. The CDR3 region has the DNA TGCAGCGTTGAGGGCGACTCCTCTGGAACTGAAGCTTTCTTT. This chain connects TRBV29-1 to TRBJ1-1; D remains ambiguous. Trimming removed 3 bases from V and 5 bases from J, with 16 bases in between. This CDR3 has 14 amino acids. CDR1 and CDR2 from the germline V gene are SQVTM and ANQGSEA.

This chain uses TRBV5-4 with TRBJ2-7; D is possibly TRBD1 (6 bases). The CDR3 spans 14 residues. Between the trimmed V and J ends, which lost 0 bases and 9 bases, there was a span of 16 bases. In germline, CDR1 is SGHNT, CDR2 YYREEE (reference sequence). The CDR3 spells CASSLDRVRGGQYF. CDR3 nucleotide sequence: TGTGCCAGCAGCTTGGACAGGGTCCGCGGCGGGCAGTACTTC.

This CDR3 is CASSPGGSGGYEGDTQYF. CDR3 bases: TGTGCCAGCAGCCCCGGGGGCAGCGGGGGGTATGAGGGGGATACGCAGTATTTT. The V and J genes are TRBV13 and TRBJ2-3, with 9 bases that match TRBD2. This CDR3 comprises 18 residues. J gave up 6 bases and V 5 bases, and 18 bases lay outside the gene matches. CDR1 PRHDT and CDR2 FYEKMQ come from the germline V gene (reference sequence).

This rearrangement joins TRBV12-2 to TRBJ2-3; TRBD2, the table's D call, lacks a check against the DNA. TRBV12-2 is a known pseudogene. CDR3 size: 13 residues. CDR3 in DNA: TGTGCAAGTCGCTTAGGAGAAACAGATACGCAGTATTTT. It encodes CASRLGETDTQYF.

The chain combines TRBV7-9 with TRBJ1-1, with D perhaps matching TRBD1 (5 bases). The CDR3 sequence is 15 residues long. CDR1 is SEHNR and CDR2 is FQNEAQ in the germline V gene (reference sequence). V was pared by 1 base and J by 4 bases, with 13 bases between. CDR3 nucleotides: TGTGCCAGCAGCTTAGGTCAGGGCCTAGGCACTGAAGCTTTCTTT. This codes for CASSLGQGLGTEAFF.

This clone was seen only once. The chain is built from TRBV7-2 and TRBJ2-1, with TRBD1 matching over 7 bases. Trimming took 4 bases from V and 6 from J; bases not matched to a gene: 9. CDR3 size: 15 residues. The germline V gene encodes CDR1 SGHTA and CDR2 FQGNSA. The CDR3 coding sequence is TGTGCCAGCAGCTCAGGACAGGCCGGCGGCAATGAGCAGTTCTTC. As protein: CASSSGQAGGNEQFF.

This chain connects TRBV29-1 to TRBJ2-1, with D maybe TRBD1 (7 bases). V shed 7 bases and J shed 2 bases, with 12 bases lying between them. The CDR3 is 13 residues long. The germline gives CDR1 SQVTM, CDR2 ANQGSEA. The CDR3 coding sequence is TGCAGCGCGGGAGACAGGGCCTACAATGAGCAGTTCTTC. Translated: CSAGDRAYNEQFF.

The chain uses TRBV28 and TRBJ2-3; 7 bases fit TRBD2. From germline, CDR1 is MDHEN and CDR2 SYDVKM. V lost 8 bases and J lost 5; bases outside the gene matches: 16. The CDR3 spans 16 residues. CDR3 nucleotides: TGTGCCAGCCCCCCGGGGCTAGCGGAGGAGGGAGATACGCAGTATTTT. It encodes CASPPGLAEEGDTQYF.

The DNA of the CDR3 is TGTGCCAGCCTCTTCTCGGGGAGTGGGGACACAGATACGCAGTATTTT. Amino acid sequence: CASLFSGSGDTDTQYF. The chain joins TRBV21-1 to TRBJ2-3; TRBD2, as called in the table, went unchecked against the DNA. TRBV21-1 is assigned pseudogene status. The CDR3 runs 16 residues.

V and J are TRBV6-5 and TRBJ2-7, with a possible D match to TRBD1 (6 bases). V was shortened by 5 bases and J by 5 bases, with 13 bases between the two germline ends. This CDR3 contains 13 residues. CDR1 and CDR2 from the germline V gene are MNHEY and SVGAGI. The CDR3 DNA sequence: TGTGCCAGCAGTGGGCACAGGGTGGACGAGCAGTACTTC. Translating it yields CASSGHRVDEQYF.

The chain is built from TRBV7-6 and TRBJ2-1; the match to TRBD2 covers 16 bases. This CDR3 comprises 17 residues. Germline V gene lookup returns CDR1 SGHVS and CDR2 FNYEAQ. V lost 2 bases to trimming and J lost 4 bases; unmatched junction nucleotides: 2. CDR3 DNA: TGTGCCAGCAGCTTACCGGGACTAGCGGGAGGGTACAATGAGCAGTTCTTC. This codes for CASSLPGLAGGYNEQFF.

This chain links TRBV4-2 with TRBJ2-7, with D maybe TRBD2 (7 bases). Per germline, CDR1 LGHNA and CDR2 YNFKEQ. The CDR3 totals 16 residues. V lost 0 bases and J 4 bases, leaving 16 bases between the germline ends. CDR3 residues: CASSQDGGGFPYEQYF. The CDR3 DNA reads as TGTGCCAGCAGCCAAGATGGCGGGGGCTTTCCGTACGAGCAGTACTTC.

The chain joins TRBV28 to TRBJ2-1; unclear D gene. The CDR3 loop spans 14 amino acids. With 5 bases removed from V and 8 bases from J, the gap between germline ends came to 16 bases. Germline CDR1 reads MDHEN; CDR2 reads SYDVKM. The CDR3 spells CASSPETNVDEQFF. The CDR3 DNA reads TGTGCCAGCAGTCCGGAGACCAACGTCGATGAGCAGTTCTTC. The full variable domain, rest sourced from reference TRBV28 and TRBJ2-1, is DVKVTQSSRYLVKRTGEKVFLECVQDMDHENMFWYRQDPGLGLRLIYFSYDVKMKEKGDIPEGYSVSREKKERFSLILESASTNQTSMYLCASSPETNVDEQFFGPGTRLTVL.

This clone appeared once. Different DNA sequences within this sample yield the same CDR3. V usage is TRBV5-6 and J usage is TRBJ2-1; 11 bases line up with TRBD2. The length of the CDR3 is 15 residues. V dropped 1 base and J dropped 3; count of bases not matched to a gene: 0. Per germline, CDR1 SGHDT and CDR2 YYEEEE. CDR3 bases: TGTGCCAGCAGCTTGCTAGCGGGGGGCTACAATGAGCAGTTCTTC. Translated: CASSLLAGGYNEQFF.

CDR3 amino acids: CASSYADLGNTEAFF. DNA for the CDR3: TGTGCCAGCAGTTATGCGGACCTAGGCAACACTGAAGCTTTCTTT. The chain joins TRBV28 to TRBJ1-1; D uncertain. Trimming removed 4 bases from V and 2 bases from J, with 14 bases in between. Germline loops: CDR1 MDHEN, CDR2 SYDVKM. The CDR3 consists of 15 residues.

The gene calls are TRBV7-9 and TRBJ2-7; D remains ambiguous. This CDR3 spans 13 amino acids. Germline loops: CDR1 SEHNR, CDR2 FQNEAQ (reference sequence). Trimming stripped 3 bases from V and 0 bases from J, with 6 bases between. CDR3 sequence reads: CASSFTSSYEQYF. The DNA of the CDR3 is TGTGCCAGCAGCTTTACGAGCTCCTACGAGCAGTACTTC.

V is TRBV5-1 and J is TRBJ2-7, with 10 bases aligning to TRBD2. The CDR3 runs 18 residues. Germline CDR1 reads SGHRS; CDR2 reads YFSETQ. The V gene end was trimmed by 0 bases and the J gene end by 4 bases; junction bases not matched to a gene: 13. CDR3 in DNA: TGCGCCAGCAGCTTGGAGGTCCCCCTAGCGGGAGAAGGGTACGAGCAGTACTTC. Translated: CASSLEVPLAGEGYEQYF.

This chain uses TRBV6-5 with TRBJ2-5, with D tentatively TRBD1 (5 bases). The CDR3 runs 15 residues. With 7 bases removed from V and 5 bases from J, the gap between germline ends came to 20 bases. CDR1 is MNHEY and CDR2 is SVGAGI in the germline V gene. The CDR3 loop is CASKAGQWVGETQYF. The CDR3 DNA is TGTGCCAGCAAAGCCGGACAATGGGTGGGGGAGACCCAGTACTTC.

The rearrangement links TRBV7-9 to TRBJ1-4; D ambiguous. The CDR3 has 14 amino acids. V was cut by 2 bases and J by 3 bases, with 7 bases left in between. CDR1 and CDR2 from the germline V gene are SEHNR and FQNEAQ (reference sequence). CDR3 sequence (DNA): TGTGCCAGCAGCTTATTGGGAGCTAATGAAAAACTGTTTTTT. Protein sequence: CASSLLGANEKLFF.